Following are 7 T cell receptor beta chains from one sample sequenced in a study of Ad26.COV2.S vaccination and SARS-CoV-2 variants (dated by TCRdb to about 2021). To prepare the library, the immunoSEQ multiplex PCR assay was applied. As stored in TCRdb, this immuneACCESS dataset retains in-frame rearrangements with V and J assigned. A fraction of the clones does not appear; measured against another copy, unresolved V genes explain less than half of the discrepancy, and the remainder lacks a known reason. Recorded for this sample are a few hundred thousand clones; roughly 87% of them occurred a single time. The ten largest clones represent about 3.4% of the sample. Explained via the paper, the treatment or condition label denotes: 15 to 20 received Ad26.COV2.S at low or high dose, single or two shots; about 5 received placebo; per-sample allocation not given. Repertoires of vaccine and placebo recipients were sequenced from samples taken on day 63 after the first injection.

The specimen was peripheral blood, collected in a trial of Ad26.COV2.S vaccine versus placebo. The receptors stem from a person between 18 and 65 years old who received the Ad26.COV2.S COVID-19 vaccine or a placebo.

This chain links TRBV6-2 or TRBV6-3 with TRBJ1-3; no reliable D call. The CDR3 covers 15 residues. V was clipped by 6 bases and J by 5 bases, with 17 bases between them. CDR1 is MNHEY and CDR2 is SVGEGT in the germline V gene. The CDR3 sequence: CASSPLVPPRNTIYF. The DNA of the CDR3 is TGTGCCAGCAGCCCCCTCGTACCGCCGAGAAACACCATATATTTT.

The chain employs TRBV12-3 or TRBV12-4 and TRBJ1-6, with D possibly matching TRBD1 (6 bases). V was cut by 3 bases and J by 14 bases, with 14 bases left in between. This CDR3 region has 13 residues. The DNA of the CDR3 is TGTGCCAGCAGTTTGGGGGCTGGAGGGGCCCTCCACTTT. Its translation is CASSLGAGGALHF.

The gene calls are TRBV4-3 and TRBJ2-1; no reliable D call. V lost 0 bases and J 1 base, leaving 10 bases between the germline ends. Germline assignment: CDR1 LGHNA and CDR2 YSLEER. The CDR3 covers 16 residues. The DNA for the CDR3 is TGCGCCAGCAGCCAAGATTACCACACTTCCTACAATGAGCAGTTCTTC. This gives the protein CASSQDYHTSYNEQFF.

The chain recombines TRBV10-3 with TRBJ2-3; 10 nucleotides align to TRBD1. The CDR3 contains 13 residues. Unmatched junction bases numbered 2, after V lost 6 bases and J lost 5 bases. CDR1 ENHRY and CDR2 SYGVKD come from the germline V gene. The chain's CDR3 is CAIRRDRGDTQYF. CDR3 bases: TGTGCCATCAGAAGGGACAGGGGAGATACGCAGTATTTT.

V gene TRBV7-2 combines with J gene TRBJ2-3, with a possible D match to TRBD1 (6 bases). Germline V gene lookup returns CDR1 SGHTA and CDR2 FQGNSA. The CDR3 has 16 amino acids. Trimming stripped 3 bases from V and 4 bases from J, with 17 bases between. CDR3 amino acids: CASSLARGGASDTQYF. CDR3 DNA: TGTGCCAGCAGCTTGGCCCGTGGGGGCGCATCAGATACGCAGTATTTT. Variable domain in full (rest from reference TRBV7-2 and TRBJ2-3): GAGVSQSPSNKVTEKGKDVELRCDPISGHTALYWYRQSLGQGLEFLIYFQGNSAPDKSGLPSDRFSAERTGGSVSTLTIQRTQQEDSAVYLCASSLARGGASDTQYFGPGTRLTVL.

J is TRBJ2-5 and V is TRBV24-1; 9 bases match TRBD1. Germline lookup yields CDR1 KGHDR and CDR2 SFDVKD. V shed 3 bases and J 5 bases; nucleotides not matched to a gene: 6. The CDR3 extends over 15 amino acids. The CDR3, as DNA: TGTGCCACCAGTGATCCGACAGGGGGGGAGGAGACCCAGTACTTC. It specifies CATSDPTGGEETQYF.

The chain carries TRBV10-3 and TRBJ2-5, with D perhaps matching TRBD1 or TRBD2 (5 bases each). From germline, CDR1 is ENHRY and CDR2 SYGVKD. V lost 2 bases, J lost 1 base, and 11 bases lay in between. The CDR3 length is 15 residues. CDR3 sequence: CAISEGDGPQETQYF. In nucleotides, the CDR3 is TGTGCCATCAGTGAGGGGGACGGACCCCAAGAGACCCAGTACTTC.